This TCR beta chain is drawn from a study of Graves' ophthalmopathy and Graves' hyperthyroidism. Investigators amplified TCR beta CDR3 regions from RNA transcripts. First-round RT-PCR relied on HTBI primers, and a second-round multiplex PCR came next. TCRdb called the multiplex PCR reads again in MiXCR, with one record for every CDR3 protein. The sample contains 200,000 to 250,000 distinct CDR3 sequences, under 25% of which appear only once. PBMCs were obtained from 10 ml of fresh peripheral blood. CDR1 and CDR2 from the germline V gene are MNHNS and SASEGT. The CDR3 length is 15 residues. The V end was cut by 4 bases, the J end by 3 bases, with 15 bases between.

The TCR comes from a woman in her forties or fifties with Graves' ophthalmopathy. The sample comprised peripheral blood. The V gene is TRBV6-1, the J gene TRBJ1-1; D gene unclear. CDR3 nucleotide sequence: TGTGCCAGCAGTGTACATGGATCTGGAGACACTGAAGCTTTCTTT. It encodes CASSVHGSGDTEAFF.